The 3 T cell receptor beta chains presented below share a single source sample, sequenced in a study of T cell responses to AZD1222 COVID-19 vaccine. Method: immunoSEQ multiplex PCR; TCRdb's copy keeps in-frame clones and lacks some. The sample records approximately 110,000 clones, roughly 91% being singletons. Sequenced here: peripheral blood, sampled on day 0 of AZD1222 vaccination. The origin of the receptors is an adult in good health.

This clone has just one count. V and J are TRBV12-3 or TRBV12-4 and TRBJ1-1; D remains unclear. CDR3 size: 13 residues. With 8 bases removed from V and 3 bases from J, the gap between germline ends came to 13 bases. The CDR3 protein is CASRAGFHTEAFF. DNA for the CDR3: TGTGCCAGCCGGGCGGGGTTTCACACTGAAGCTTTCTTT.

As DNA, the CDR3 is TGTGCCGTGGGGGCGGCAGTCTATGGCTACACCTTC. Translation gives CAVGAAVYGYTF. The chain couples TRBV19 to TRBJ1-2, with TRBD1 as a possible D gene (6 bases). The CDR3 loop spans 12 amino acids. V shed 11 bases and J shed 4 bases, with 14 bases lying between them. Germline values: CDR1 LNHDA, CDR2 SQIVND (reference sequence).

The chain recombines TRBV4-1 with TRBJ1-2; maybe TRBD1 (5 bases). V gave up 3 bases and J gave up 10 bases, with 18 bases separating them. Germline values: CDR1 MGHRA, CDR2 YSYEKL. The length of the CDR3 is 14 residues. CDR3 sequence reads: CASSQSRGLADYTF. CDR3 nucleotide sequence: TGCGCCAGCAGCCAGAGCCGGGGCCTTGCGGACTACACCTTC.